This TCR beta chain was profiled in a study of beta chain features in type 1 diabetes. Overall study results and limits: For patients, the naive, central memory and Treg TCRB repertoires appeared more alike than for healthy donors. Among all four CD4+ subsets, Type 1 diabetes patients had TCRB CDR3s that were moderately but significantly shorter.

All of the isolated RNA was reverse transcribed, so expressed TCRB transcripts were sequenced. Assay used: immunoSEQ multiplex PCR; TCRdb lists only in-frame clones, some missing. The sample comprises around 300,000 clones, 9.5% to 11% of which are singletons, and 0.015% to 0.02% rests with the top ten. To note about this clone: Its target is not known.

Isolation of CD4+ naive, central memory, regulatory and stem cell-like memory cells was achieved by sorting via CD45RO/CCR7/CD25/CD127/CD95/CD27. Sorted populations all had greater than 98% purity. The germline gives CDR1 SGHNT, CDR2 YYREEE (reference sequence). The CDR3 is made up of 16 amino acids. The V end lost 2 bases, the J end lost 0 bases, and 12 bases lay between the germline ends. The sample comprised naive CD4+ T cells from blood. This TCR came from a woman in her 30s in good health. The chain combines TRBV5-4 with TRBJ1-3; perhaps TRBD1 as D (5 bases). Written as DNA, the CDR3 is TGTGCCAGCAGCTTCGGCTCTCAGGGCTCTGGAAACACCATATATTTT. The encoded protein is CASSFGSQGSGNTIYF.